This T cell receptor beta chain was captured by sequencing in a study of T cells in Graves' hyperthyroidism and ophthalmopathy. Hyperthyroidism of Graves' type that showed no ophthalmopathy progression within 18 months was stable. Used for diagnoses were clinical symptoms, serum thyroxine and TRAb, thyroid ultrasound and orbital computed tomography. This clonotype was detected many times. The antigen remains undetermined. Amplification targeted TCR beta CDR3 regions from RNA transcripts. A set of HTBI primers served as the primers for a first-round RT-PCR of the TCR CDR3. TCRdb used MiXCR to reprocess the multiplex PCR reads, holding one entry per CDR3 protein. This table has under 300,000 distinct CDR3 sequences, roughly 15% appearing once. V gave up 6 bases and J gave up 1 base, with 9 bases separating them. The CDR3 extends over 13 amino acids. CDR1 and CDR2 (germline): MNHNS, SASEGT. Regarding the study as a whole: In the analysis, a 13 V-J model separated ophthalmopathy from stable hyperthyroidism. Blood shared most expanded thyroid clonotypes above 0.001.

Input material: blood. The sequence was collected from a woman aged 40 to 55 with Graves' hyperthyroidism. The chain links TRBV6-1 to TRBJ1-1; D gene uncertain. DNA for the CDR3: TGTGCCAGCAGAGGTGCCCGGAACACTGAAGCTTTCTTT. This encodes CASRGARNTEAFF.